This TCR beta chain was identified during a study of blood T cell repertoires in COVID-19. Study details: Acute and convalescent COVID-19 specimens originated in the United States, Italy and Spain. PBMCs, B-cell-depleted T cells, or T cells provided the cDNA or gDNA that made up the material.

Trimming took 7 bases from V and 5 from J, leaving 9 bases between them. Germline V lookup: CDR1 MDHEN, CDR2 SYDVKM. The CDR3 consists of 13 residues. In the original analysis: Estimated nucleated cell counts came from reference gene primer amplification. Assay: immunoSEQ multiplex PCR; the TCRdb copy retains only in-frame clones and omits some. V, J and clone size were drawn from that table, and D and trimming were deduced from the DNA. The sample contains 100,000 or so clones, 75% to 85% of which appear only once. There are a few counts of this clone. The rearrangement joins TRBV28 to TRBJ1-6; possible D gene TRBD1, 5 bases. The clonotype was recovered from a human donor in a cohort sampled during active COVID-19. Specimen: peripheral blood. The CDR3: CASKKGNNSPLHF. CDR3 DNA: TGTGCCAGCAAAAAGGGGAATAATTCACCCCTCCACTTT.